These T cell receptor beta chains were read from a single sample in a study of blood T cell repertoires in COVID-19. Sequencing used immunoSEQ multiplex PCR; TCRdb keeps in-frame clones, though not all of them. This table holds almost 250,000 clones, roughly 82% found once. The sequenced sample consisted of peripheral blood. The receptor source for this set is a woman aged 80 or over with COVID-19, enrolled during active disease. Both conserved end residues are part of each CDR3. Fields, in order: J gene, V gene, D gene, clone size, CDR3 protein, CDR3 DNA. D genes are given only for firm matches. Not every row has a clone size; where given, it reads once, few, many or a size class.

j_gene: TRBJ1-2
v_gene: TRBV28
d_gene: TRBD1
abundance: .
CDR3aa: CASRGQGVGNYGYTF
CDR3nt: TGTGCCAGCAGGGGACAGGGGGTCGGTAACTATGGCTACACCTTC

j_gene: TRBJ1-3
v_gene: TRBV6-5
d_gene: .
abundance: few
CDR3aa: CASSYDSLNSGNTIYF
CDR3nt: TGTGCCAGCAGTTACGACAGCCTTAACTCTGGAAACACCATATATTTT

j_gene: TRBJ1-6
v_gene: TRBV18
d_gene: .
abundance: .
CDR3aa: CASSPLSSYNSPLHF
CDR3nt: TGTGCCAGCTCACCTCTGAGCTCCTATAATTCACCCCTCCACTTT

j_gene: TRBJ2-3
v_gene: TRBV7-2
d_gene: .
abundance: .
CDR3aa: CASSLLSVSTDTQYF
CDR3nt: TGTGCCAGCAGCTTACTCTCTGTTAGCACAGATACGCAGTATTTT

j_gene: TRBJ1-2
v_gene: TRBV7-2
d_gene: .
abundance: .
CDR3aa: CASSEQGANYGYTF
CDR3nt: TGTGCCAGCAGCGAACAGGGAGCTAACTATGGCTACACCTTC

j_gene: TRBJ2-7
v_gene: TRBV9
d_gene: .
abundance: many
CDR3aa: CASSVSLGSSYEQYF
CDR3nt: TGTGCCAGCAGCGTAAGTCTAGGGAGCTCCTACGAGCAGTACTTC

j_gene: TRBJ2-7
v_gene: TRBV13
d_gene: TRBD2
abundance: .
CDR3aa: CASSPVAGREQYF
CDR3nt: TGTGCCAGCAGCCCCGTAGCGGGGCGCGAGCAGTACTTC

j_gene: TRBJ1-4
v_gene: TRBV6-6
d_gene: .
abundance: .
CDR3aa: CASSQQDTNEKLFF
CDR3nt: TGTGCCAGCAGTCAACAGGATACAAATGAAAAACTGTTTTTT

j_gene: TRBJ2-1
v_gene: TRBV7-2
d_gene: TRBD2
abundance: .
CDR3aa: CASSARLAGGPLEQFF
CDR3nt: TGTGCCAGCAGCGCCCGACTAGCGGGGGGGCCCCTTGAGCAGTTCTTC

j_gene: TRBJ1-1
v_gene: TRBV6-5
d_gene: .
abundance: .
CDR3aa: CASRATANTEAFF
CDR3nt: TGTGCCAGCAGAGCGACAGCGAACACTGAAGCTTTCTTT

j_gene: TRBJ1-5
v_gene: TRBV2
d_gene: .
abundance: .
CDR3aa: CASTVDYNSNQPQHF
CDR3nt: TGTGCCAGCACGGTCGACTACAATAGCAATCAGCCCCAGCATTTT

j_gene: TRBJ1-6
v_gene: TRBV9
d_gene: TRBD1
abundance: .
CDR3aa: CASRTGDNSPLHF
CDR3nt: TGTGCCAGCAGGACAGGGGACAATTCACCCCTCCACTTT

j_gene: TRBJ1-1
v_gene: TRBV28
d_gene: .
abundance: few
CDR3aa: CASTDFRVAEAFF
CDR3nt: TGTGCCAGCACCGACTTCAGGGTTGCTGAAGCTTTCTTT

j_gene: TRBJ1-1
v_gene: TRBV19
d_gene: .
abundance: .
CDR3aa: CASSTRTPTHEAFF
CDR3nt: TGTGCCAGTAGTACTCGGACACCCACCCATGAAGCTTTCTTT

j_gene: TRBJ2-7
v_gene: TRBV30
d_gene: .
abundance: .
CDR3aa: CAWSVPGYEQYF
CDR3nt: TGTGCCTGGAGTGTACCCGGCTACGAGCAGTACTTC

j_gene: TRBJ1-1
v_gene: TRBV2
d_gene: .
abundance: .
CDR3aa: CASSDWGGPGEAFF
CDR3nt: TGTGCCAGCAGTGATTGGGGGGGGCCAGGTGAAGCTTTCTTT

j_gene: TRBJ1-2
v_gene: TRBV2
d_gene: TRBD1
abundance: once
CDR3aa: CASSDKDRGQGGYTF
CDR3nt: TGTGCCAGCAGTGATAAGGACAGGGGGCAGGGTGGCTACACCTTC

j_gene: TRBJ2-2
v_gene: TRBV12-2
d_gene: .
abundance: .
CDR3aa: CASRSLPGGPLHRWELFF
CDR3nt: TGTGCAAGTCGCTCCCTACCCGGGGGGCCTCTGCACCGGTGGGAGCTGTTTTTT

j_gene: TRBJ1-6
v_gene: TRBV6-1
d_gene: .
abundance: .
CDR3aa: CASSEGEYGYNSPLHF
CDR3nt: TGTGCCAGCAGTGAAGGGGAGTATGGCTATAATTCACCCCTCCACTTT

j_gene: TRBJ1-1
v_gene: TRBV18
d_gene: .
abundance: .
CDR3aa: CASSTVGGTEAFF
CDR3nt: TGTGCCAGCTCAACGGTGGGGGGCACTGAAGCTTTCTTT

j_gene: TRBJ2-1
v_gene: TRBV20-1
d_gene: .
abundance: .
CDR3aa: CSASRGVSDEQFF
CDR3nt: TGCAGTGCCAGTCGGGGAGTCTCGGATGAGCAGTTCTTC

j_gene: TRBJ1-4
v_gene: TRBV9
d_gene: TRBD1
abundance: .
CDR3aa: CASSVGTGAGEKLFF
CDR3nt: TGTGCCAGCAGCGTAGGGACAGGGGCAGGAGAAAAACTGTTTTTT

j_gene: TRBJ2-2
v_gene: TRBV9
d_gene: .
abundance: .
CDR3aa: CASSVTGGSTGELFF
CDR3nt: TGTGCCAGCAGCGTTACCGGCGGCTCCACCGGGGAGCTGTTTTTT

j_gene: TRBJ1-1
v_gene: TRBV5-1
d_gene: TRBD1
abundance: .
CDR3aa: CASSLGGTGLDAFF
CDR3nt: TGCGCCAGCAGCTTGGGCGGGACAGGGCTGGATGCTTTCTTT

j_gene: TRBJ1-1
v_gene: TRBV5-4
d_gene: .
abundance: .
CDR3aa: CASSLGGGFSTEAFF
CDR3nt: TGTGCCAGCAGCTTGGGCGGGGGTTTTAGCACTGAAGCTTTCTTT

j_gene: TRBJ2-3
v_gene: TRBV19
d_gene: TRBD2
abundance: .
CDR3aa: CASAIAGSTDTQYF
CDR3nt: TGTGCCAGTGCGATAGCGGGGAGCACAGATACGCAGTATTTT

j_gene: TRBJ2-3
v_gene: TRBV18
d_gene: .
abundance: .
CDR3aa: CASSPIADTQYF
CDR3nt: TGTGCCAGCTCACCCATAGCTGATACGCAGTATTTT

j_gene: TRBJ2-4
v_gene: TRBV27
d_gene: .
abundance: .
CDR3aa: CASSLSRLAKNIQYF
CDR3nt: TGTGCCAGCAGTTTATCACGACTAGCCAAAAACATTCAGTACTTC

j_gene: TRBJ1-1
v_gene: TRBV5-1
d_gene: .
abundance: .
CDR3aa: CASSLQGVENTEAFF
CDR3nt: TGCGCCAGCAGCTTACAGGGTGTTGAGAACACTGAAGCTTTCTTT

j_gene: TRBJ1-6
v_gene: TRBV29-1
d_gene: TRBD1
abundance: .
CDR3aa: CSGDRSLTQSSYNSPLHF
CDR3nt: TGCAGCGGGGACAGGAGCCTTACCCAGAGCTCCTATAATTCACCCCTCCACTTT

j_gene: TRBJ1-6
v_gene: TRBV11-2
d_gene: TRBD1
abundance: .
CDR3aa: CASSLWGTGDSPLHF
CDR3nt: TGTGCCAGCAGCTTATGGGGGACAGGGGATTCACCCCTCCACTTT